The 2 T cell receptor beta chains listed next were all sequenced from one sample in a study of blood T cell repertoires in COVID-19. Measured with immunoSEQ multiplex PCR; TCRdb has only the in-frame clones, and not every one. The data show more than 300,000 clones, with about 89% seen just once and less than 11% held by the top ten. Sequencing was performed on peripheral blood. The receptors come from a woman aged 25 to 39 with COVID-19, enrolled during active disease.

The V call is TRBV30, the J call TRBJ1-1, with D possibly being TRBD1 (5 bases). The germline V gene has CDR1 GTSNPN and CDR2 SVGIG (reference sequence). The ends were cut back, 4 bases at V and 0 bases at J, with 12 bases in the middle. The CDR3 totals 14 residues. The CDR3 nucleotides are TGTGCCTGGACCCTAGGGGTACTGAACACTGAAGCTTTCTTT. Its protein is CAWTLGVLNTEAFF.

V and J are TRBV7-9 and TRBJ2-1, with 9 bases aligning to TRBD1. There are 15 residues in the CDR3. Germline V CDR1 and CDR2: SEHNR, FQNEAQ (reference sequence). V shed 3 bases and J 1 base; nucleotides not matched to a gene: 1. CDR3 protein: CASSFDRGSYNEQFF. As DNA, the CDR3 is TGTGCCAGCAGCTTCGACAGGGGGTCCTACAATGAGCAGTTCTTC.